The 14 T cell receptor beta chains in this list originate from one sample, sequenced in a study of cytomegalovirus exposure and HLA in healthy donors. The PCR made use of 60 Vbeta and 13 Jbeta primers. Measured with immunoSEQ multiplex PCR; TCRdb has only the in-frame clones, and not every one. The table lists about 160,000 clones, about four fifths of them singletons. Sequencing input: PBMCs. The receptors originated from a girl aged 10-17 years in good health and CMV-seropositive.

CDR3 sequence: CAWRTGSNEKLFF. The CDR3 bases are TGTGCCTGGAGGACAGGATCTAATGAAAAACTGTTTTTT. J is TRBJ1-4 and V is TRBV30, with D maybe TRBD1 (6 bases). This CDR3 has 13 residues. Deletions cut 3 bases from V and 3 bases from J, with 8 bases between. Germline V CDR1 and CDR2: GTSNPN, SVGIG (reference sequence). Using reference TRBV30 and TRBJ1-4 for the parts outside the CDR3, the full variable domain is SQTIHQWPATLVQPVGSPLSLECTVEGTSNPNLYWYRQAAGRGLQLLFYSVGIGQISSEVPQNLSASRPQDRQFILSSKKLLLSDSGFYLCAWRTGSNEKLFFGSGTQLSVL.

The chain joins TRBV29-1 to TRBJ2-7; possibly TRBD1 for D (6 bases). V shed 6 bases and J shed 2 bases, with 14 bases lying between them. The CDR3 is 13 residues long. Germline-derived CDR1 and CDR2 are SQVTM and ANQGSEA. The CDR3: CSVDTGIAYEQYF. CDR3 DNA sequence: TGCAGCGTCGATACAGGGATTGCCTACGAGCAGTACTTC.

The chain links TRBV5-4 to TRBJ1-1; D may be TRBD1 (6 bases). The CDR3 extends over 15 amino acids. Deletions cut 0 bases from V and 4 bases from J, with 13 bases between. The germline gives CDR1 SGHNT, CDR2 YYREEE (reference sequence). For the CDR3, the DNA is TGTGCCAGCAGCTTGGCCTCACCAGGGGTCACTGAAGCTTTCTTT. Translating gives CASSLASPGVTEAFF.

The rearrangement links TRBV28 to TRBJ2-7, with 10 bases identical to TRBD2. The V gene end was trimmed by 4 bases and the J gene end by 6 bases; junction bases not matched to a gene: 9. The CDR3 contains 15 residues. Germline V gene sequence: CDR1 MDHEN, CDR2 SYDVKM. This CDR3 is CASSSPPSGSAEQYF. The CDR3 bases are TGTGCCAGCAGTTCTCCTCCTAGCGGGAGTGCCGAGCAGTACTTC.

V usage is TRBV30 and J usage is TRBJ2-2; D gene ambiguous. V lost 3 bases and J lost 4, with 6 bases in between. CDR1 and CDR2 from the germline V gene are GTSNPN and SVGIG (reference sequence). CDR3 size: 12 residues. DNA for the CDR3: TGTGCCTGGAGAATGAGCACCGGGGAGCTGTTTTTT. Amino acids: CAWRMSTGELFF.

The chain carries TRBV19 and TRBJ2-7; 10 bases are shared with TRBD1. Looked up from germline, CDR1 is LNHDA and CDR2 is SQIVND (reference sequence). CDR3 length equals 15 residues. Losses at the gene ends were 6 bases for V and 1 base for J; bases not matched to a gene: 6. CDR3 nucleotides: TGTGCCAGTAGCCTGCCGGGACAGGGGTCCTACGAGCAGTACTTC. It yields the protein CASSLPGQGSYEQYF.

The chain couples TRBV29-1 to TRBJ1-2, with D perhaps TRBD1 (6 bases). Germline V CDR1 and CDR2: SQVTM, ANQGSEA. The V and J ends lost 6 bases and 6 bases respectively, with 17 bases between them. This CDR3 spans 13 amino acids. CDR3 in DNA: TGCAGCGTCACATTACAGGGTTGGGATGGCTACACCTTC. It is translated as CSVTLQGWDGYTF.

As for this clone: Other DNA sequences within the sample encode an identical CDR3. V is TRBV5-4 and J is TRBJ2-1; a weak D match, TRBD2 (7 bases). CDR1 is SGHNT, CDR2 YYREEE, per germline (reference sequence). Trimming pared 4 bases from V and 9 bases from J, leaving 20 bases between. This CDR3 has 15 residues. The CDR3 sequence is CASSLAGGGAVEQFF. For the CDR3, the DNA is TGTGCCAGCAGCCTGGCCGGTGGGGGGGCCGTTGAGCAGTTCTTC.

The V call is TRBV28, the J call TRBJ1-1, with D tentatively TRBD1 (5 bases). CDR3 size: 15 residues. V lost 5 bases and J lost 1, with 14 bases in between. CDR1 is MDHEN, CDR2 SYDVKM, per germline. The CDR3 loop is CASSPAGDRNTEAFF. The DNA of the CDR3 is TGTGCCAGCAGTCCGGCGGGAGACAGGAACACTGAAGCTTTCTTT.

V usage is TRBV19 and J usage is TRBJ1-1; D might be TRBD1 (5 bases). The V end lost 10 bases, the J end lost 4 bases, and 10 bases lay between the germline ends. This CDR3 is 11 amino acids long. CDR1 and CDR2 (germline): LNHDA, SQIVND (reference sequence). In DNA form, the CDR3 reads TGTGCCACCAGGGCCGCCACTGAAGCTTTCTTT. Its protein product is CATRAATEAFF. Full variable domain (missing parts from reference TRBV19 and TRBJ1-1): DGGITQSPKYLFRKEGQNVTLSCEQNLNHDAMYWYRQDPGQGLRLIYYSQIVNDFQKGDIAEGYSVSREKKESFPLTVTSAQKNPTAFYLCATRAATEAFFGQGTRLTVV.

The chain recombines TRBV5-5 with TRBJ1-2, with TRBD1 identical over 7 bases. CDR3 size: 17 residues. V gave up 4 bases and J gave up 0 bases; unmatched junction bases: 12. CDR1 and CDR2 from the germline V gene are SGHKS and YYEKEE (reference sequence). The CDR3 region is CASSPNPDRAPNYGYTF. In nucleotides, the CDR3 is TGTGCCAGCAGCCCTAACCCCGACAGGGCCCCTAACTATGGCTACACCTTC.

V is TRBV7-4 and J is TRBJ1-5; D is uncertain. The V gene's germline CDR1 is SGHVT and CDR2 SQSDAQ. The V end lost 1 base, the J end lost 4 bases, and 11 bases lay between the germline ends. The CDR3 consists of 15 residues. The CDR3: CASSLERMRNQPQHF. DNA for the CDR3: TGTGCCAGCAGCTTAGAGCGGATGCGAAATCAGCCCCAGCATTTT.

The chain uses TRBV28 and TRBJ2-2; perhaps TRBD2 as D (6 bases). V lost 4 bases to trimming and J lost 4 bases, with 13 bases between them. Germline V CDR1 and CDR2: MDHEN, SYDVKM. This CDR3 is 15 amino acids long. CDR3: CASSSHGGGTGELFF. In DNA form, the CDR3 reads TGTGCCAGCAGTTCCCACGGGGGAGGCACCGGGGAGCTGTTTTTT.

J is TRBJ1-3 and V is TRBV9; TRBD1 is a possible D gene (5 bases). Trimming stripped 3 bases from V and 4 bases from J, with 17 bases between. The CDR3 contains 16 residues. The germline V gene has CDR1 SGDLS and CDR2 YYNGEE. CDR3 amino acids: CASSANSPGGGNTIYF. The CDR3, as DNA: TGTGCCAGCAGCGCCAACTCCCCGGGGGGGGGAAACACCATATATTTT. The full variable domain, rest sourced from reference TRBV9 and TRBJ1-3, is DSGVTQTPKHLITATGQRVTLRCSPRSGDLSVYWYQQSLDQGLQFLIQYYNGEERAKGNILERFSAQQFPDLHSELNLSSLELGDSALYFCASSANSPGGGNTIYFGEGSWLTVV.